This is a list of T cell receptor beta chains from one sample in a study of blood T cell repertoires in COVID-19. Here immunoSEQ multiplex PCR was the method, and the copy in TCRdb shows in-frame clones only, minus some. Of 250,000 to 400,000 clones listed, around 89% are singletons. Sequenced sample: peripheral blood. These receptors all stem from a woman aged 25-40 years with COVID-19, enrolled during active disease. CDR3s include the opening cysteine and the closing phenylalanine or tryptophan. D genes are given only for firm matches. The size of a clone is reported for some rows only, either as once, few or many, or as a class for expanded clones.

d_call | j_call | v_call | clone_size | cdr3_aa | cdr3_nt
TRBD2 | TRBJ2-2 | TRBV2 | . | CASSTSGGSGTGELFF | TGTGCCAGCTCGACTAGCGGGGGGTCGGGCACCGGGGAGCTGTTTTTT
. | TRBJ1-6 | TRBV4-1 | . | CASSQDARVSPLHF | TGCGCCAGCAGCCAAGATGCCAGGGTTTCACCCCTCCACTTT
TRBD2 | TRBJ2-6 | TRBV2 | . | CASISGGAGANVLTF | TGTGCCAGCATTAGCGGGGGGGCTGGGGCCAACGTCCTGACTTTC
. | TRBJ1-5 | TRBV4-1 | . | CASSQGGLQPQHF | TGCGCCAGCAGCCAAGGAGGATTACAGCCCCAGCATTTT
. | TRBJ2-5 | TRBV11-3 | . | CASSFREETQYF | TGTGCCAGCAGCTTCCGAGAAGAGACCCAGTACTTC
. | TRBJ1-2 | TRBV12-3/TRBV12-4 | . | CASDGVRDRYTF | TGTGCCAGCGATGGAGTCAGGGATCGCTACACCTTC
TRBD1 | TRBJ1-6 | TRBV28 | . | CASSLPQGASGNSPLHF | TGTGCCAGCAGTTTACCCCAGGGGGCCTCGGGGAATTCACCCCTCCACTTT
. | TRBJ2-7 | TRBV15 | . | CATSRAARGYEQYF | TGTGCCACCAGCAGAGCGGCCAGGGGTTACGAGCAGTACTTC
. | TRBJ2-7 | TRBV13 | . | CASSLTRSYEQYF | TGTGCCAGCAGCTTGACTCGCTCCTACGAGCAGTACTTC
. | TRBJ1-1 | TRBV29-1 | . | CSVKTPIEVEAFF | TGCAGCGTTAAGACCCCGATTGAGGTTGAAGCTTTCTTT
. | TRBJ1-5 | TRBV2 | . | CASMQSRQDKWSNQPQHF | TGTGCCAGCATGCAGTCGAGACAGGATAAGTGGAGCAATCAGCCCCAGCATTTT
. | TRBJ2-1 | TRBV11-3 | . | CASSPGYLNEQFF | TGTGCCAGCAGCCCGGGGTACCTCAATGAGCAGTTCTTC
. | TRBJ2-1 | TRBV6-1 | . | CASSALSLATYNEQFF | TGTGCCAGCAGTGCCCTTTCGCTAGCCACCTACAATGAGCAGTTCTTC
TRBD1 | TRBJ2-1 | TRBV5-5 | once | CASSLSARGRRYNEQFF | TGTGCCAGCAGCTTGTCGGCCAGGGGGCGCCGGTACAATGAGCAGTTCTTC
. | TRBJ1-2 | TRBV2 | . | CASSEALAGPIYGYTF | TGTGCCAGCAGTGAAGCGCTCGCAGGGCCTATCTATGGCTACACCTTC
TRBD1 | TRBJ1-3 | TRBV12-3/TRBV12-4 | . | CCTGDLSGNTIYF | TGCTGTACAGGGGACCTTTCTGGAAACACCATATATTTT
TRBD1 | TRBJ2-1 | TRBV9 | . | CASSVEGDSRNEQFF | TGTGCCAGCAGCGTAGAGGGGGACAGTCGCAATGAGCAGTTCTTC
. | TRBJ2-7 | TRBV19 | once | CASRDSFYEQYF | TGTGCCAGTAGAGACAGTTTCTACGAGCAGTACTTC
. | TRBJ2-7 | TRBV5-1 | . | CASSPPGSLGRGHEQYF | TGCGCCAGCAGCCCTCCGGGGTCTTTGGGGAGAGGCCACGAGCAGTACTTC
TRBD2 | TRBJ2-1 | TRBV5-8 | . | CASGTSGLIGPYNEQFF | TGTGCCAGCGGGACTAGCGGTTTGATTGGCCCCTACAATGAGCAGTTCTTC
. | TRBJ1-2 | TRBV28 | . | CASSFGGNYGYTF | TGTGCCAGCAGTTTTGGGGGGAACTATGGCTACACCTTC
. | TRBJ1-2 | TRBV5-1 | . | CASSLGPEGYTF | TGCGCCAGCAGCTTGGGGCCGGAGGGCTACACCTTC
TRBD2 | TRBJ2-2 | TRBV10-2 | . | CASRGTSGILAGELFF | TGCGCCAGCAGGGGGACTAGCGGGATATTGGCCGGGGAGCTGTTTTTT
. | TRBJ1-3 | TRBV18 | . | CASSPSYGSGNTIYF | TGTGCCAGCTCACCATCGTATGGGAGCGGAAACACCATATATTTT
TRBD2 | TRBJ2-1 | TRBV11-3 | . | CASSSWIAGLSYNEQFF | TGTGCCAGCAGCTCGTGGATAGCGGGCCTCTCCTACAATGAGCAGTTCTTC
. | TRBJ1-2 | TRBV12-3/TRBV12-4 | . | CASRSGHYGYTF | TGTGCCAGCAGATCTGGCCACTATGGCTACACCTTC
. | TRBJ2-6 | TRBV3-1/TRBV3-2 | . | CASSRTQSSGANVLTF | TGTGCCAGCAGCCGGACTCAAAGCTCTGGGGCCAACGTCCTGACTTTC
. | TRBJ2-3 | TRBV29-1 | . | CSVAESTDTQYF | TGCAGCGTTGCCGAGAGCACAGATACGCAGTATTTT
TRBD1 | TRBJ1-1 | TRBV15 | . | CATSRAVTGGVEKTEAFF | TGTGCCACCAGCAGAGCAGTTACAGGGGGCGTAGAAAAAACTGAAGCTTTCTTT
TRBD1 | TRBJ2-6 | TRBV7-9 | . | CASSLGFRDRVSGANVLTF | TGTGCCAGCAGCTTAGGGTTCCGGGACAGGGTTTCCGGGGCCAACGTCCTGACTTTC
TRBD1 | TRBJ2-7 | TRBV3-1/TRBV3-2 | . | CASSLGTGPYEQYF | TGTGCCAGCAGCCTAGGGACAGGTCCCTACGAGCAGTACTTC
. | TRBJ1-2 | TRBV28 | . | CASSLMAHYGYTF | TGTGCCAGCAGTTTAATGGCTCATTATGGCTACACCTTC